Shown below are 30 T cell receptor beta chains from a single sample sequenced in a study of pediatric ulcerative colitis. Sequencing was performed with immunoSEQ multiplex PCR; in TCRdb, only in-frame clones are kept and a portion is missing. Found here are about 36,000 clones, less than 85% of them singletons; the top ten hold roughly 24%. The sequenced material came from blood. The receptors derive from a girl aged 5-17 years with moderate ulcerative colitis.

The CDR3 sequence: CATSHPAGYTEAFF. CDR3 coding DNA: TGTGCCACCAGTCACCCCGCCGGGTACACTGAAGCTTTCTTT. The chain is built from TRBV15 and TRBJ1-1; D gene uncertain. The CDR3 is 14 residues long. CDR1 and CDR2 (germline): LNHNV, YYDKDF (reference sequence). Trimming cost V 6 bases and J 3 bases, with 14 bases left between them.

The rearrangement joins TRBV28 to TRBJ1-2; D may be TRBD1 (5 bases). The V and J ends lost 0 bases and 0 bases respectively, with 11 bases between them. CDR1 MDHEN and CDR2 SYDVKM come from the germline V gene. The CDR3 loop spans 16 amino acids. The CDR3 sequence: CASSLWGGAANYGYTF. The DNA of the CDR3 is TGTGCCAGCAGTTTATGGGGCGGGGCCGCTAACTATGGCTACACCTTC.

This chain connects TRBV6-4 to TRBJ2-1; TRBD2 matches at 12 bases. The CDR3 loop spans 16 amino acids. Germline assignment: CDR1 MRHNA and CDR2 SNTAGT. Unmatched junction bases numbered 6, after V lost 6 bases and J lost 3 bases. The CDR3 region is CASSRLAGANYNEQFF. In DNA form, the CDR3 reads TGTGCCAGCAGCCGACTAGCGGGAGCTAACTACAATGAGCAGTTCTTC.

The chain is built from TRBV5-5 and TRBJ1-1; D is unclear. Germline lookup yields CDR1 SGHKS and CDR2 YYEKEE (reference sequence). V was shortened by 2 bases and J by 0 bases, with 8 bases between the two germline ends. The CDR3 runs to 14 residues. The CDR3 loop reads CASSLMGLNTEAFF. CDR3 sequence (DNA): TGTGCCAGCAGCTTAATGGGTCTGAACACTGAAGCTTTCTTT.

The count of this clone is one. This chain joins TRBV29-1 and TRBJ1-1; D is unclear. This CDR3 is built from 14 residues. Germline lookup yields CDR1 SQVTM and CDR2 ANQGSEA. The V end was cut by 3 bases, the J end by 0 bases, with 11 bases between. CDR3 DNA sequence: TGCAGCGTTGATGAGGTTCCGATGAACACTGAAGCTTTCTTT. This sequence encodes CSVDEVPMNTEAFF.

The rearrangement links TRBV7-8 to TRBJ1-5; D remains ambiguous. From germline, CDR1 is SGHVS and CDR2 FQNEAQ. CDR3 size: 15 residues. Trimming stripped 0 bases from V and 3 bases from J, with 9 bases between. For the CDR3, the DNA is TGTGCCAGCAGCTTAGCGATCCAGCCCAATCAGCCCCAGCATTTT. It specifies CASSLAIQPNQPQHF.

The chain uses TRBV19 and TRBJ1-1; no firm D call. Germline CDR1 LNHDA, CDR2 SQIVND (reference sequence). This CDR3 comprises 14 residues. Trimming took 5 bases from V and 3 from J, leaving 13 bases between them. The CDR3 sequence: CASSDPPSHTEAFF. The CDR3 DNA sequence: TGTGCCAGTAGTGACCCCCCGAGTCACACTGAAGCTTTCTTT.

The V call is TRBV9, the J call TRBJ1-5; possibly TRBD1 for D (5 bases). With 5 bases removed from V and 5 bases from J, the gap between germline ends came to 8 bases. The CDR3 extends over 12 amino acids. Germline CDR1 SGDLS, CDR2 YYNGEE. CDR3: CASSGGDQPQHF. CDR3 bases: TGTGCCAGCAGTGGAGGGGATCAGCCCCAGCATTTT.

The chain combines TRBV18 with TRBJ1-3; TRBD1 matches 7 bases. The germline gives CDR1 KGHSH, CDR2 LQKENI. The junction had 6 bases not matched to a gene; V was cut back by 4 bases and J by 0 bases. CDR3 size: 16 residues. The CDR3 is CASSRGQSNSGNTIYF. The CDR3, as DNA: TGTGCCAGCTCACGGGGACAGAGCAACTCTGGAAACACCATATATTTT. The entire variable domain, with the rest obtained from reference TRBV18 and TRBJ1-3, is as follows: NAGVMQNPRHLVRRRGQEARLRCSPMKGHSHVYWYRQLPEEGLKFMVYLQKENIIDESGMPKERFSAEFPKEGPSILRIQQVVRGDSAAYFCASSRGQSNSGNTIYFGEGSWLTVV.

The chain carries TRBV5-4 and TRBJ2-7; unclear D gene. Trimming removed 0 bases at V and 0 bases at J, with 7 bases between. This CDR3 comprises 14 residues. CDR1 and CDR2 (germline): SGHNT, YYREEE (reference sequence). The CDR3 coding sequence is TGTGCCAGCAGCTTGGAGGCTAGCTCCTACGAGCAGTACTTC. As protein: CASSLEASSYEQYF.

This clone was detected only a few times. The chain is built from TRBV29-1 and TRBJ1-2, with no clear D. The CDR3 has 13 residues. The ends were cut back, 4 bases at V and 0 bases at J, with 9 bases in the middle. The V gene's germline CDR1 is SQVTM and CDR2 ANQGSEA. The CDR3 sequence is CSVAVPANYGYTF. DNA of the CDR3: TGCAGCGTTGCAGTGCCAGCTAACTATGGCTACACCTTC.

The V and J genes are TRBV2 and TRBJ2-3, with 8 positions matching TRBD1. Germline CDR1 SNHLY, CDR2 FYNNEI. The junction had 13 bases not matched to a gene; V was cut back by 3 bases and J by 5 bases. This CDR3 is built from 17 residues. Here the CDR3 reads CASSDGGVQGALDTQYF. CDR3 nucleotide sequence: TGTGCCAGCAGTGATGGGGGCGTGCAGGGGGCTTTAGATACGCAGTATTTT.

The chain combines TRBV19 with TRBJ1-2; D is ambiguous. This CDR3 is 14 amino acids long. Germline loops: CDR1 LNHDA, CDR2 SQIVND (reference sequence). V lost 3 bases, J lost 2 bases, and 10 bases lay in between. Here the CDR3 DNA reads TGTGCCAGTAGTATGGCACAGAGAAACTATGGCTACACCTTC. Residues: CASSMAQRNYGYTF.

Only one count was recorded for this clone. The genes are TRBV30 and TRBJ2-7, with a possible D match to TRBD2 (6 bases). CDR1 is GTSNPN and CDR2 is SVGIG in the germline V gene (reference sequence). V shed 0 bases and J shed 0 bases, with 12 bases lying between them. CDR3 length: 15 amino acids. In DNA form, the CDR3 reads TGTGCCTGGAGTGTAGGGACTTCCAGCTCCTACGAGCAGTACTTC. Translation gives CAWSVGTSSSYEQYF.

This chain uses TRBV9 with TRBJ1-4; the match to TRBD1 covers 7 bases. CDR1 is SGDLS, CDR2 YYNGEE, per germline. There are 14 residues in the CDR3. Trimming removed 4 bases from V and 6 bases from J; junction bases left unmatched: 6. CDR3 DNA sequence: TGTGCCAGCAGCCCCCGACAGGGATATGAAAAACTGTTTTTT. Translated, it gives CASSPRQGYEKLFF.

V usage is TRBV11-1 and J usage is TRBJ1-2; no firm D call. CDR3 length: 15 amino acids. Germline loops: CDR1 SGHAT, CDR2 FQDESV (reference sequence). V was pared by 5 bases and J by 3 bases, with 16 bases between. DNA of the CDR3: TGTGCCAGCAGCCCTCCCCTTGAAGAGGACTATGGCTACACCTTC. Translated, it gives CASSPPLEEDYGYTF.

The gene calls are TRBV2 and TRBJ1-5; possible D gene TRBD1, 5 bases. This CDR3 is 12 amino acids long. Germline lookup yields CDR1 SNHLY and CDR2 FYNNEI. Trimming shortened V by 11 bases and J by 4 bases, and 12 bases separated the two germline ends. CDR3: CASQGLNQPQHF. For the CDR3, the DNA is TGTGCCTCCCAGGGTTTAAATCAGCCCCAGCATTTT. The full variable domain, rest sourced from reference TRBV2 and TRBJ1-5, is EPEVTQTPSHQVTQMGQEVILRCVPISNHLYFYWYRQILGQKVEFLVSFYNNEISEKSEIFDDQFSVERPDGSNFTLKIRSTKLEDSAMYFCASQGLNQPQHFGDGTRLSIL.

With respect to this clone: The junction shows a germline mismatch at one end, possibly a read error. The CDR3 DNA reads TGTGCTAGCAGCTTCGGACAAGAATACGAGCAGTACTTC. Translating gives CASSFGQEYEQYF. This rearrangement joins TRBV7-7 to TRBJ2-7, with D maybe TRBD1 (5 bases). The CDR3 is made up of 13 amino acids. The germline gives CDR1 SSHAT, CDR2 FNYEAQ (reference sequence). The whole variable domain, remainder taken from reference TRBV7-7 and TRBJ2-7, is GAGVSQSPRYKVTKRGQDVTLRCDPISSHATLYWYQQALGQGPEFLTYFNYEAQPDKSGLPSDRFSAERPEGSISTLTIQRTEQRDSAMYRCASSFGQEYEQYFGPGTRLTVT.

The V and J genes are TRBV6-1 and TRBJ1-4; D gene unclear. The length of the CDR3 is 13 residues. Germline CDR1 is MNHNS and CDR2 is SASEGT. V dropped 6 bases and J dropped 1 base, with 6 bases sitting between them. CDR3 DNA sequence: TGTGCCAGCAGGGCGGTAACTAATGAAAAACTGTTTTTT. It yields the protein CASRAVTNEKLFF.

The V call is TRBV5-4, the J call TRBJ2-3; tentatively, D is TRBD2 (6 bases). The V gene's germline CDR1 is SGHNT and CDR2 YYREEE (reference sequence). CDR3 length equals 15 residues. V was clipped by 0 bases and J by 3 bases, with 11 bases between them. The CDR3 spells CASSLDPGGTDTQYF. In DNA form, the CDR3 reads TGTGCCAGCAGCTTGGACCCAGGAGGGACAGATACGCAGTATTTT.

The chain couples TRBV18 to TRBJ2-3, with TRBD2 identical over 8 bases. CDR1 and CDR2 from the germline V gene are KGHSH and LQKENI. V lost 3 bases, J lost 7 bases, and 15 bases stayed unmatched. This CDR3 contains 17 residues. The CDR3 reads CASSPVVEAGASHTQYF. The CDR3 DNA reads TGTGCCAGCTCACCCGTCGTAGAAGCGGGGGCTTCCCATACGCAGTATTTT.

The chain has TRBV7-9 and TRBJ2-5; 7 nucleotides agree with TRBD2. This CDR3 contains 14 residues. The J segment lost 5 bases and the V segment lost 5 bases, leaving 8 bases of the junction unmatched. Germline V CDR1 and CDR2: SEHNR, FQNEAQ (reference sequence). CDR3 in amino acids: CASSGSSGVETQYF. DNA of the CDR3: TGTGCCAGCAGCGGGTCCAGCGGGGTGGAGACCCAGTACTTC.

This clone was observed a single time. V and J are TRBV11-2 and TRBJ2-1, with 9 bases that match TRBD1. Trimming at V came to 6 bases and at J to 4 bases, leaving 7 bases not matched to a gene. The CDR3 has 15 residues. Looked up from germline, CDR1 is SGHAT and CDR2 is FQNNGV. CDR3 loop: CASSIYGTGYNEQFF. CDR3 sequence (DNA): TGTGCCAGCAGTATTTACGGGACAGGGTACAATGAGCAGTTCTTC.

The count of this clone is one. The chain employs TRBV7-2 and TRBJ1-1; 9 nucleotides align to TRBD1. The CDR3 has 16 residues. Germline V gene sequence: CDR1 SGHTA, CDR2 FQGNSA. Losses at the gene ends were 5 bases for V and 2 bases for J; bases not matched to a gene: 9. CDR3 amino acids: CASSLPGTGLNTEAFF. The CDR3 coding sequence is TGTGCCAGCAGCCTTCCCGGGACAGGGCTAAACACTGAAGCTTTCTTT.

Here the CDR3 DNA reads TGTGCCAGCTCCCAGGAGAAGGGAAGGATTGGCTATGGCTACACCTTC. It translates to CASSQEKGRIGYGYTF. The chain is built from TRBV7-8 and TRBJ1-2; D call uncertain. V dropped 8 bases and J dropped 4 bases, with 23 bases sitting between them. The CDR3 consists of 16 residues. Germline CDR1 reads SGHVS; CDR2 reads FQNEAQ.

The CDR3 protein is CASSSPGLEYGELFF. Written as DNA, the CDR3 is TGTGCCAGCAGTTCCCCGGGACTGGAATACGGGGAGCTGTTTTTT. The J gene is TRBJ2-2, the V gene TRBV7-2, with a tentative D call TRBD2 (6 bases). V lost 6 bases and J 7 bases, leaving 18 bases between the germline ends. The V gene's germline CDR1 is SGHTA and CDR2 FQGNSA. This CDR3 spans 15 amino acids.

The V call is TRBV6-1, the J call TRBJ2-7; 7 nucleotides agree with TRBD1. V was clipped by 7 bases and J by 2 bases; unmatched bases: 8. This CDR3 spans 14 amino acids. Germline CDR1 MNHNS, CDR2 SASEGT. The CDR3 nucleotides are TGTGCCAGCACTCGACAGGGTGACACCTACGAGCAGTACTTC. It codes for CASTRQGDTYEQYF.

The chain combines TRBV6-1 with TRBJ2-7; D ambiguous. The V and J ends lost 4 bases and 1 base respectively, with 14 bases between them. The CDR3 totals 15 residues. In germline, CDR1 is MNHNS, CDR2 SASEGT. For the CDR3, the DNA is TGTGCCAGCAGTGGGTTCTTAGTACGTTCCTACGAGCAGTACTTC. Its translation is CASSGFLVRSYEQYF.

The V and J genes are TRBV7-6 and TRBJ2-5; TRBD2 matches at 9 bases. Germline lookup yields CDR1 SGHVS and CDR2 FNYEAQ. The CDR3 length is 11 residues. With V trimmed by 8 bases and J by 7 bases, 2 bases remained unmatched. The DNA for the CDR3 is TGTGCCAGCTCGCGGGGGGGGACCCAGTACTTC. It yields the protein CASSRGGTQYF. The complete variable domain, with remaining parts taken from reference TRBV7-6 and TRBJ2-5, reads GAGVSQSPRYKVTKRGQDVALRCDPISGHVSLYWYRQALGQGPEFLTYFNYEAQQDKSGLPNDRFSAERPEGSISTLTIQRTEQRDSAMYRCASSRGGTQYFGPGTRLLVL.

The chain employs TRBV7-9 and TRBJ2-3, with 9 bases aligning to TRBD1. The CDR3 has 14 amino acids. With 5 bases clipped from V and 3 bases from J, the junction kept 3 bases outside the gene matches. CDR1 and CDR2 (germline): SEHNR, FQNEAQ (reference sequence). CDR3 nucleotide sequence: TGTGCCAGCAGCGTGGACAGGGGAACAGATACGCAGTATTTT. Protein product: CASSVDRGTDTQYF.